The rows below give T cell receptor beta chains drawn from one sample of a study of blood T cell repertoires in COVID-19. Sequenced by immunoSEQ multiplex PCR; TCRdb stores in-frame clones only, minus some. The sample records under 250,000 clones, approximately 83% being singletons. The sample taken for sequencing was peripheral blood. These receptors were obtained from a woman in her 30s who had recovered from COVID-19. The CDR3 runs from the conserved cysteine through the conserved F or W. The D gene is left open where the match is weak. Clone sizes are given selectively: once, few, many, or a class where the clone is expanded.

j_call cdr3_length v_call clone_size d_call cdr3_aa cdr3_nt
TRBJ1-6 13 TRBV14 NA TRBD1 CASSRQGSSPLHF TGTGCCAGCAGCAGACAGGGAAGTTCACCCCTCCACTTT
TRBJ1-2 15 TRBV4-1 few NA CASSQAYSTGNGYTF TGCGCCAGCAGCCAAGCATATTCGACAGGAAATGGCTACACCTTC
TRBJ1-1 17 TRBV21-1 NA NA CASSPRGGGRHPTEAFF TGTGCCAGCAGCCCCCGGGGGGGAGGTCGACACCCCACTGAAGCTTTCTTT
TRBJ2-7 14 TRBV9 NA TRBD2 CASSAAGASYEQYF TGTGCCAGCAGCGCAGCGGGAGCTAGCTACGAGCAGTACTTC
TRBJ1-4 16 TRBV7-9 NA TRBD1 CASSSVDRVNREKLFF TGTGCCAGCAGCTCAGTCGACAGGGTTAATCGTGAAAAACTGTTTTTT
TRBJ2-1 17 TRBV7-6 NA TRBD2 CASSLAQGTTRVDEQFF TGTGCCAGCAGCTTAGCGCAAGGGACTACCAGAGTGGATGAGCAGTTCTTC
TRBJ1-4 16 TRBV30 NA TRBD1 CACKQGPGTGGEKLFF TGTGCCTGCAAGCAAGGCCCAGGGACAGGGGGGGAAAAACTGTTTTTT
TRBJ2-6 16 TRBV5-3 NA NA CARRGQVFSGANVLTF TGTGCCAGAAGAGGTCAGGTCTTTTCTGGGGCCAACGTCCTGACTTTC
TRBJ2-2 15 TRBV10-1 few TRBD1 CASSLDRGDTGELFF TGCGCCAGCAGTTTGGACAGGGGGGACACCGGGGAGCTGTTTTTT
TRBJ1-1 13 TRBV6-5 NA TRBD1 CATLDRGRTEAFF TGTGCCACATTGGACAGGGGTCGTACTGAAGCTTTCTTT
TRBJ1-2 14 TRBV6-5 NA TRBD1 CASRRGDSLYGYTF TGTGCCAGCAGACGAGGGGACAGTCTTTATGGCTACACCTTC
TRBJ2-7 13 TRBV19 NA TRBD1 CASKQGERYEQYF TGTGCCAGTAAGCAGGGGGAGCGGTACGAGCAGTACTTC
TRBJ2-7 14 TRBV4-1 NA NA CASSQYLSSYEQYF TGCGCCAGCAGCCAATATCTCAGCTCCTACGAGCAGTACTTC
TRBJ1-5 16 TRBV6-1 NA NA CASSVGGVKGNQPQHF TGTGCCAGCAGTGTAGGAGGAGTTAAGGGCAATCAGCCCCAGCATTTT
TRBJ2-5 16 TRBV5-4 NA NA CASSLDSGALQETQYF TGTGCCAGCAGCTTGGATTCGGGAGCCCTCCAAGAGACCCAGTACTTC
TRBJ1-4 16 TRBV4-2 NA NA CASSRDNTAVNEKLFF TGTGCCAGCAGCCGTGATAACACGGCGGTTAATGAAAAACTGTTTTTT
TRBJ2-7 16 TRBV5-6 NA NA CASSLVAGRQLYEQYF TGTGCCAGCAGCTTGGTGGCGGGACGGCAACTCTACGAGCAGTACTTC
TRBJ1-2 14 TRBV28 NA NA CASDIGGQGHGYTF TGTGCCAGCGACATTGGCGGGCAGGGGCACGGCTACACCTTC
TRBJ2-7 18 TRBV3-1/TRBV3-2 NA TRBD2 CASSQDWGLADSFYEQYF TGTGCCAGCAGCCAAGATTGGGGACTAGCGGACTCCTTCTACGAGCAGTACTTC
TRBJ2-1 14 TRBV10-1 NA TRBD1 CASSEPTGTDEQFF TGCGCCAGCAGTGAGCCGACAGGGACCGATGAGCAGTTCTTC
TRBJ1-2 14 TRBV25-1 NA TRBD1 CASSTPGQGNGYTF TGTGCCAGCAGTACCCCGGGACAGGGAAATGGCTACACCTTC
TRBJ2-2 13 TRBV27 NA NA CASSPHESGELFF TGTGCCAGCAGTCCCCATGAGTCCGGGGAGCTGTTTTTT
TRBJ2-7 14 TRBV5-1 NA NA CASSARDSTHEQYF TGCGCCAGCAGCGCCCGGGACTCCACTCACGAGCAGTACTTC
TRBJ1-5 15 TRBV4-1 NA NA CASSQDEIADQPQHF TGCGCCAGCAGCCAAGATGAGATCGCGGATCAGCCCCAGCATTTT
TRBJ2-3 13 TRBV29-1 NA TRBD1 CSARQGAGDTQYF TGCAGCGCAAGACAGGGGGCTGGAGATACGCAGTATTTT
TRBJ1-2 14 TRBV19 NA TRBD1 CASRLGQGRYGYTF TGTGCCAGTAGACTCGGACAGGGGCGCTATGGCTACACCTTC
TRBJ2-7 14 TRBV2 few TRBD1 CASSTGTATYEQYF TGTGCCAGCAGCACCGGGACAGCAACCTACGAGCAGTACTTC
TRBJ2-1 14 TRBV19 NA TRBD1 CASSIGDRGREQFF TGTGCCAGTAGTATAGGGGACAGGGGAAGGGAGCAGTTCTTC
TRBJ2-7 13 TRBV19 NA TRBD1 CASSTGGVYEQYF TGTGCCAGTAGTACAGGGGGCGTCTACGAGCAGTACTTC
TRBJ1-5 16 TRBV6-6 NA NA CASSYSAGSSNQPQHF TGTGCCAGCAGTTACAGTGCGGGATCTAGCAATCAGCCCCAGCATTTT
TRBJ1-1 13 TRBV16 NA NA CASSQSTRDRAFF TGTGCCAGCAGCCAATCGACCAGGGATCGAGCTTTCTTT
TRBJ2-7 14 TRBV21-1 NA NA CASSSGSGPGEQYF TGTGCCAGCAGCAGTGGATCCGGGCCGGGGGAGCAGTACTTC
TRBJ1-1 15 TRBV5-1 few TRBD1 CASSTRTGVSTEAFF TGCGCCAGCAGCACGAGGACAGGGGTGAGCACTGAAGCTTTCTTT
TRBJ1-4 14 TRBV3-1/TRBV3-2 NA NA CASSQGEFNEKLFF TGTGCCAGCAGCCAAGGAGAGTTTAATGAAAAACTGTTTTTT
TRBJ2-3 22 TRBV21-1 once NA CASSKAPPRDMILGLATDTQYF TGTGCCAGCAGCAAAGCCCCCCCTCGTGATATGATTCTGGGGCTCGCCACAGATACGCAGTATTTT
TRBJ1-1 14 TRBV10-1 many NA CASSPSGAATEAFF TGCGCCAGCAGTCCCTCAGGGGCGGCCACTGAAGCTTTCTTT
TRBJ1-2 14 TRBV7-8 NA NA CASSLGGIYYGYTF TGTGCCAGCAGCTTAGGGGGCATCTACTATGGCTACACCTTC
TRBJ2-1 14 TRBV5-1 once TRBD1 CASSLGLGGDEQFF TGCGCCAGCAGCTTGGGATTAGGGGGCGATGAGCAGTTCTTC
TRBJ2-5 13 TRBV7-9 NA TRBD2 CASLSGSGETQYF TGTGCCAGCCTTAGCGGGAGCGGGGAGACCCAGTACTTC
TRBJ2-2 15 TRBV5-1 NA TRBD2 CASQTGTRDTGELFF TGCGCCAGCCAAACCGGGACTAGGGACACCGGGGAGCTGTTTTTT
TRBJ2-7 15 TRBV28 once TRBD2 CASSLASGATGEQYF TGTGCCAGCAGTTTGGCTAGCGGGGCCACCGGCGAGCAGTACTTC
TRBJ1-6 16 TRBV7-9 NA NA CASRVERDLDNSPLHF TGTGCCAGCAGAGTAGAGAGGGATCTTGATAATTCACCCCTCCACTTT
TRBJ2-1 15 TRBV19 few TRBD2 CASRPGLAVFNEQFF TGTGCCAGTAGGCCCGGACTAGCCGTTTTCAATGAGCAGTTCTTC
TRBJ2-5 12 TRBV5-1 NA NA CASSLAPPGQYF TGCGCCAGCAGCTTGGCCCCCCCCGGCCAGTACTTC
TRBJ2-1 12 TRBV29-1 NA TRBD2 CSALGLEGEQFF TGCAGCGCTTTGGGACTAGAAGGTGAGCAGTTCTTC
TRBJ2-7 12 TRBV3-1/TRBV3-2 NA NA CASSATDYEQYF TGTGCCAGCAGCGCGACAGATTACGAGCAGTACTTC
TRBJ1-2 15 TRBV12-5 NA NA CASGLVPRGLGGYTF TGTGCTAGTGGTTTGGTACCCCGCGGGCTCGGAGGCTACACCTTC
TRBJ2-1 14 TRBV3-1/TRBV3-2 NA NA CASSHRDAYNEQFF TGTGCCAGCAGCCACCGGGATGCCTACAATGAGCAGTTCTTC
TRBJ2-7 15 TRBV5-6 NA TRBD1 CASSLRGLRSYEQYF TGTGCCAGCAGCTTGAGGGGGCTTCGCTCCTACGAGCAGTACTTC
TRBJ2-1 15 TRBV28 NA NA CASLRGSKGKDEQFF TGTGCCAGTTTAAGAGGTAGCAAGGGGAAAGATGAGCAGTTCTTC
TRBJ2-5 13 TRBV7-3 NA TRBD1 CASSLGQWETQYF TGTGCCAGCAGCTTGGGACAGTGGGAGACCCAGTACTTC
TRBJ1-6 13 TRBV12-3/TRBV12-4 NA NA CASSFQANSPLHF TGTGCCAGCAGTTTCCAAGCCAATTCACCCCTCCACTTT
TRBJ1-4 14 TRBV9 NA TRBD1 CASSPGGSFEKLFF TGTGCCAGCAGCCCAGGGGGCTCGTTTGAAAAACTGTTTTTT